This T cell receptor beta chain was found in a study of blood T cell repertoires in COVID-19. About the study: Whether acute or convalescent, the COVID-19 samples came from the United States, Italy and Spain. T cells, B-cell-depleted T cells, or PBMCs provided the cDNA or gDNA that served as material.

CDR3 length: 15 residues. V was clipped by 1 base and J by 5 bases; unmatched bases: 0. Per germline, CDR1 LGHDT and CDR2 YNNKEL (reference sequence). Per the authors' pipeline: Amplification from reference gene primers served as the basis for estimated nucleated cell counts. Libraries were prepared by immunoSEQ multiplex PCR; TCRdb keeps only in-frame clonotypes and omits some of them. That table supplies the V and J calls and clone size; D and trimming were determined from the DNA. This repertoire shows about 69,000 clones, about 90% found once; its top ten account for 5% to 6.5%. The J gene is TRBJ2-3, the V gene TRBV3-1 (or the pseudogene TRBV3-2), with 13 bases matching TRBD2. The material sequenced was peripheral blood. This clonotype was obtained from a man aged 50 to 59 with acute or convalescent COVID-19. In DNA form, the CDR3 reads TGTGCCAGCAGCCAAGGACTAGCGGGAGGAGATACGCAGTATTTT. It yields the protein CASSQGLAGGDTQYF.